A single sample is the source of the 10 T cell receptor beta chains below, sequenced in a study of cytomegalovirus exposure and HLA in healthy donors. The study ran its PCR with 60 Vbeta and 13 Jbeta primers. Clones were sequenced by immunoSEQ multiplex PCR, and TCRdb holds only the in-frame ones, with some missing. The sample records about 200,000 clones, 82% being singletons. Specimen: PBMCs. The receptors here all came from a woman in her 50s in good health and CMV-seropositive.

This clone was detected only once. The CDR3 here is CASSLQRGGAGELFF. The DNA for the CDR3 is TGCGCCAGCAGCCTCCAGCGGGGGGGCGCCGGGGAGCTGTTTTTT. The V and J genes are TRBV4-3 and TRBJ2-2; 10 nucleotides match TRBD2. CDR1 is LGHNA and CDR2 is YSLEER in the germline V gene. V lost 4 bases, J lost 6 bases, and 5 bases stayed unmatched. This CDR3 region has 15 residues.

This sequence joins TRBV5-4 and TRBJ2-5; no firm D call. The J call could be wrong; TRBJ2-7 is a better fit for the DNA end. CDR3 length: 15 residues. CDR1 is SGHNT and CDR2 is YYREEE in the germline V gene (reference sequence). CDR3 protein: CASSLPFPIPYEQYF. CDR3 DNA sequence: TGTGCCAGCAGCTTGCCTTTCCCTATCCCCTACGAGCAGTACTTC.

The V call is TRBV10-3, the J call TRBJ2-4; the match to TRBD1 covers 10 bases. This CDR3 has 17 amino acids. J was trimmed by 2 bases and V by 8 bases; bases with no gene match: 12. Germline V gives CDR1 ENHRY, CDR2 SYGVKD. CDR3 loop: CAIGLKGTGDTKNIQYF. The DNA of the CDR3 is TGTGCCATCGGCCTCAAAGGGACAGGGGATACCAAAAACATTCAGTACTTC.

This clone came up once. The rearrangement joins TRBV5-1 to TRBJ2-1; 8 bases align to TRBD2. This CDR3 has 15 residues. Germline-derived CDR1 and CDR2 are SGHRS and YFSETQ. V trimming: 1 base; J trimming: 5 bases; junction bases outside the gene matches: 5. CDR3 bases: TGCGCCAGCAGCTTGACGGGAGGGCCCGACAATGAGCAGTTCTTC. The encoded protein is CASSLTGGPDNEQFF.

The rearrangement uses TRBV5-1 and TRBJ2-1; possible D gene TRBD2, 7 bases. Trimming removed 4 bases at V and 8 bases at J, with 22 bases between. The CDR3 has 16 amino acids. The germline gives CDR1 SGHRS, CDR2 YFSETQ. DNA of the CDR3: TGCGCCAGCAGCCCCTTGGGGGGGGCTGGGCGGTATGAGCAGTTCTTC. Amino acid sequence: CASSPLGGAGRYEQFF.

The chain joins TRBV5-6 to TRBJ2-7; no clear D. V was clipped by 3 bases and J by 3 bases, with 4 bases between them. Per germline, CDR1 SGHDT and CDR2 YYEEEE. The CDR3 length is 11 residues. This CDR3 is CASSSNYEQYF. As DNA, the CDR3 is TGTGCCAGCAGCTCCAACTACGAGCAGTACTTC.

The chain recombines TRBV9 with TRBJ1-2; 9 nucleotides match TRBD1. J lost 8 bases, V lost 3 bases, and 5 bases had no gene match. The CDR3 loop spans 13 amino acids. The germline gives CDR1 SGDLS, CDR2 YYNGEE. CDR3 sequence: CASSARQGGGYTF. The DNA for the CDR3 is TGTGCCAGCAGCGCTCGACAGGGGGGCGGCTACACCTTC.

Notes on this clone: Other DNA sequences in this sample translate to the same CDR3. The DNA for the CDR3 is TGTGCCAGCAGTCTGGACAGGGGCTTCTACGAGCAGTACTTC. It codes for CASSLDRGFYEQYF. J is TRBJ2-7 and V is TRBV27, with 9 bases identical to TRBD1. Germline V gives CDR1 MNHEY, CDR2 SMNVEV (reference sequence). The length of the CDR3 is 14 residues. J was trimmed by 3 bases and V by 5 bases; bases with no gene match: 5.

The chain joins TRBV6-5 to TRBJ2-3; tentative D call: TRBD2 (6 bases). The length of the CDR3 is 16 residues. V lost 2 bases and J 4 bases, leaving 16 bases between the germline ends. Germline lookup yields CDR1 MNHEY and CDR2 SVGAGI. The CDR3 bases are TGTGCCAGCAGTTACGCCGTCGGCGGGGCCTCAGATACGCAGTATTTT. Amino acid sequence: CASSYAVGGASDTQYF.

This clone has more than one count but fewer than ten. The chain couples TRBV25-1 to TRBJ2-2, with TRBD1 as a possible D gene (6 bases). V lost 0 bases to trimming and J lost 5 bases, with 10 bases between them. CDR1 is MGHDK, CDR2 SYGVNS, per germline. This CDR3 is built from 15 residues. The DNA of the CDR3 is TGTGCCAGCAGTGAATATTCAGGGGCTACCGGGGAGCTGTTTTTT. This gives the protein CASSEYSGATGELFF.